This T cell receptor (beta chain) was captured in a study of T cells expressing NK-cell markers (TCRdb year 2020). Describing the broader study: In sorted CD3+CD56+NKG2C+, CD3+CD56+NKG2C- and CD3+CD56-NKG2C+ T-cell subsets from several donors, TCR beta-chain repertoires were profiled. Seven of the eight sequenced donors were HCMV-seropositive and one was HCMV-seronegative. The study sequenced eight donors, all healthy volunteers chosen at random: three men and five women. Sequencing of the libraries produced 2 x 150 bp reads on Illumina HiSeq 2000/2500, MiSeq or NextSeq.

CDR1 and CDR2, per the germline V gene (reference sequence), are SEHNR and FQNEAQ. The cysteine opens and the phenylalanine closes a CDR3 of 15 amino acids. No DNA accompanies this entry. Sequencing was performed on an Illumina HiSeq 2000. TCR beta cDNA libraries were prepared using 5'RACE template switching, which introduced a universal primer site and unique molecular identifiers. cDNA synthesis was primed from the TCR beta constant segment and was followed by two successive PCR amplification steps. As for the original processing: MIGEC handled demultiplexing of the reads and grouping by UMI, while MiTCR was used to assemble and quantify clonotypes. To exclude erroneous sequences, any TCR cDNA sequence not supported by at least two reads was discarded. Downstream repertoire analysis used the tcR package, and clonotypes were matched across fractions by CDR3 nucleotide sequence plus V segment. VDJmatch was used to annotate antigen specificity against VDJdb, with one amino acid substitution in CDR3 allowed. TCRdb reprocessed the reads into one record per CDR3 protein sequence, lacking DNA. The V and J calls were determined by TCRdb, not by the authors. The sample's table lists a count of just under 150,000 distinct CDR3 sequences. The ten largest clonotypes hold about 12% of the sample.

Study-wide findings and limitations: For five or six donors, the dominant CD3+CD56+NKG2C+ clonotypes were among the top 10 CD8+ clonotypes and accounted for about 1.0-7.0% of CD8+ T cells. Those dominant clonotypes were again the most abundant among CD3+CD56-NKG2C+ cells in a handful of donors, at 28.3-60.1%. Whether the expanded NKG2C-expressing T cell clones were specific for HCMV antigens was left unclear.

To determine HCMV serostatus, a commercial ELISA kit was used to detect HCMV-specific IgG in serum. Peripheral blood mononuclear cells were isolated from blood by Ficoll density gradient centrifugation. Regarding this clonotype: Its antigen is still unknown.

This TCR derives from a man aged 18 to 29 in good health. Donor details come from another sample of the same person, matched by shared clones. Recombination connected TRBV7-9 to TRBJ2-5; TCRdb indicates TRBD1, and absent DNA this call remains unverified. The sample comprised blood T cells: a sorted CD56 or NKG2C T cell subset, CD4+ or CD8+ T cells, or bulk PBMC T cells (not recorded which). The CDR3 corresponds to CASSHPGQGQETQYF.